The present entry profiles one TCR beta chain with its context. No antigen is known for it. According to the study, TCR beta libraries were built with iRepertoire HTBI primers and CDR3-region Arm-PCR. Original processing notes: Identified across the samples were some 67 TRBV segments and about 15 TRBJ segments. TCRdb ran MiXCR on the multiplex PCR reads and lists one entry per CDR3 protein. The V and J calls here are based on TCRdb, not the publication. The table records over 450,000 distinct CDR3 sequences, roughly 21% of them present only once. This entry is derived from a study of regulatory T cells in long-lasting Graves disease. The study's findings and limits: Persistent cases favored TRBV28, TRBJ1-2 and TRBJ2-5.

Time point in this sample: persistent/refractory GD, antithyroid drugs over 5 years with positive TRAb. Scientists built the TCR library using RNA that was extracted from PBMCs. Germline V gene data show CDR1 as SGHRS and CDR2 as YFSETQ. The germline V and J ends were trimmed by 3 bases and 1 base, with 11 bases remaining between them. This CDR3 contains 15 residues. The sample consisted of peripheral blood mononuclear cells (PBMCs), taken when the disease was refractory, from a patient treated with antithyroid drugs. The TCR was taken from a female donor with Graves disease. The chain has TRBV5-1 and TRBJ2-4, with no clear D. The CDR3 is CASSSDSAAKNIQYF. The CDR3 region has the DNA TGCGCCAGCAGCTCCGATTCCGCGGCCAAAAACATTCAGTACTTC.